The entry that follows covers one TCR beta chain sequence. In terms of age and location, participants ranged from about 18 to 95 years and lived in about two dozen US areas. Original handling: Estimation of nucleated cell counts was performed using reference gene primer amplification. The data were produced by immunoSEQ multiplex PCR, yet TCRdb's version contains in-frame clones alone and is incomplete. That table gives V, J and clone size, and the DNA gave D and trimming. Of approximately 270,000 clones in the sample, roughly 89% were seen once. This sample is drawn from a study of blood T cell repertoires in COVID-19. Study-wide context: Donors in the United States, Italy and Spain gave samples during acute or convalescent COVID-19. Sources were T cells, B-cell-depleted T cells, or PBMCs; the material itself was cDNA or gDNA.

The source material was PBMCs or T cells enriched from blood (not recorded which). The origin of this receptor is a woman aged 55-75 years who had recovered from COVID-19.

CDR3 DNA: TGTGCCAGCAGCTTGAAACTAGCGGGAGGGGCTGAGCAGTTCTTC. Its protein product is CASSLKLAGGAEQFF. The V and J genes are TRBV5-4 and TRBJ2-1; 13 nucleotides line up with TRBD2. The CDR3 totals 15 residues. Germline V gene data show CDR1 as SGHNT and CDR2 as YYREEE (reference sequence). V shed 1 base and J 9 bases; nucleotides not matched to a gene: 4.